This passage covers 30 T cell receptor beta chains from one sample sequenced in a study of Ad26.COV2.S vaccination and SARS-CoV-2 variants. Repertoires were generated with immunoSEQ multiplex PCR, while TCRdb's copy carries only in-frame clones and drops some. Among about 480,000 clones, approximately 90% were seen once, and the ten largest hold 13%. Treatment here: roughly 19 received Ad26.COV2.S at low or high dose, single or two shots; about 5 received placebo; per-sample allocation not given. Sampling occurred on day 63 after the first vaccine or placebo injection. Sample: peripheral blood, taken in a trial of Ad26.COV2.S vaccine versus placebo. The receptors here all came from a person between 18 and 65 years old who received the Ad26.COV2.S COVID-19 vaccine or a placebo.

The gene calls are TRBV30 and TRBJ1-6; 8 bases are shared with TRBD1. The length of the CDR3 is 15 residues. V dropped 2 bases and J dropped 12; count of bases not matched to a gene: 12. CDR1 is GTSNPN and CDR2 is SVGIG in the germline V gene (reference sequence). The CDR3 protein is CAWSKSGTGIIPLHF. As DNA, the CDR3 is TGTGCCTGGAGTAAGAGTGGGACAGGCATAATACCCCTCCACTTT.

This clone was seen once. This chain connects TRBV6-5 to TRBJ2-2, with TRBD2 matching over 7 bases. V lost 7 bases and J lost 7; bases outside the gene matches: 9. This CDR3 comprises 14 residues. Germline V gene lookup returns CDR1 MNHEY and CDR2 SVGAGI. The CDR3 here is CASTSTWGGGELFF. CDR3 sequence (DNA): TGTGCCAGCACCTCCACCTGGGGGGGCGGGGAGCTGTTTTTT.

The table lists this clone with a count of one. This chain links TRBV2 with TRBJ2-6; D unclear. The V end lost 5 bases, the J end lost 2 bases, and 10 bases lay between the germline ends. Per the germline V gene, CDR1 is SNHLY and CDR2 is FYNNEI. This CDR3 spans 15 amino acids. DNA for the CDR3: TGTGCCAGCAGTTTCGATGGGGCTGGGGCCAACGTCCTGACTTTC. Its protein product is CASSFDGAGANVLTF. The full variable domain, its missing parts supplied by reference TRBV2 and TRBJ2-6, is EPEVTQTPSHQVTQMGQEVILRCVPISNHLYFYWYRQILGQKVEFLVSFYNNEISEKSEIFDDQFSVERPDGSNFTLKIRSTKLEDSAMYFCASSFDGAGANVLTFGAGSRLTVL.

J is TRBJ1-1 and V is TRBV30; 9 nucleotides match TRBD1. The J segment lost 5 bases and the V segment lost 5 bases, leaving 3 bases of the junction unmatched. CDR3 length: 12 residues. Germline V gives CDR1 GTSNPN, CDR2 SVGIG (reference sequence). CDR3 in DNA: TGTGCCTGGGGGACAGGGAGGACTGAAGCTTTCTTT. Translating gives CAWGTGRTEAFF.

CDR3 in amino acids: CASSYLAGNSYEQYF. The DNA for the CDR3 is TGTGCCAGCAGTTACCTGGCAGGAAACTCCTACGAGCAGTACTTC. This sequence joins TRBV6-5 and TRBJ2-7; D gene ambiguous. This CDR3 comprises 15 residues. From germline, CDR1 is MNHEY and CDR2 SVGAGI. Trimming removed 2 bases at V and 0 bases at J, with 11 bases between.

J is TRBJ2-1 and V is TRBV6-5; D is undetermined. The CDR3 is 11 amino acids. CDR1 and CDR2 from the germline V gene are MNHEY and SVGAGI. V lost 4 bases, J lost 6 bases, and 4 bases lay in between. CDR3 DNA: TGTGCCAGCAGTTCGTCCAATGAGCAGTTCTTC. Protein: CASSSSNEQFF.

The chain joins TRBV7-2 to TRBJ2-6, with TRBD1 matching 9 bases. The CDR3 spans 17 residues. J was trimmed by 2 bases and V by 5 bases; bases with no gene match: 7. CDR1 and CDR2 from the germline V gene are SGHTA and FQGNSA. CDR3: CASSPGTGIPGANVLTF. CDR3 DNA: TGTGCCAGCAGCCCCGGGACAGGGATCCCTGGGGCCAACGTCCTGACTTTC.

V usage is TRBV6-5 and J usage is TRBJ2-7; 10 positions match TRBD1. Germline loops: CDR1 MNHEY, CDR2 SVGAGI. V gave up 10 bases and J gave up 4 bases; unmatched junction bases: 7. The CDR3 runs 13 residues. CDR3 DNA sequence: TGTGCCACTAAGGGACAGGGGCGGTACGAGCAGTACTTC. Its translation is CATKGQGRYEQYF.

The rearrangement links TRBV4-1 to TRBJ2-5; D unresolved. Between the trimmed V and J ends, which lost 2 bases and 1 base, there was a span of 11 bases. The CDR3 covers 15 residues. CDR1 and CDR2 (germline): MGHRA, YSYEKL. The CDR3 nucleotides read TGCGCCAGCAGCCAAATACCCAGCCTCCAAGAGACCCAGTACTTC. As protein: CASSQIPSLQETQYF.

Here the CDR3 DNA reads TGTGCCATCGGGCGGTCGGACAGGGGCACTGAAGCTTTCTTT. This codes for CAIGRSDRGTEAFF. This chain links TRBV10-3 with TRBJ1-1; TRBD1 matches 9 bases. This CDR3 spans 14 amino acids. V was clipped by 8 bases and J by 4 bases; unmatched bases: 8. Germline CDR1 reads ENHRY; CDR2 reads SYGVKD.

A few counts support this clone. The V call is TRBV6-5, the J call TRBJ2-7; possible D gene TRBD1, 5 bases. Germline V gives CDR1 MNHEY, CDR2 SVGAGI. The CDR3 extends over 14 amino acids. Trimming stripped 7 bases from V and 0 bases from J, with 13 bases between. CDR3 protein: CASTTRQYSYEQYF. As DNA, the CDR3 is TGTGCCAGCACCACAAGACAGTACTCCTACGAGCAGTACTTC.

The chain links TRBV19 to TRBJ1-1; no clear D gene. Germline CDR1 is LNHDA and CDR2 is SQIVND (reference sequence). The CDR3 is 11 residues long. Trimming took 3 bases from V and 7 from J, leaving 6 bases between them. CDR3 sequence: CASSMVVEAFF. CDR3 nucleotide sequence: TGTGCCAGTAGTATGGTTGTTGAAGCTTTCTTT.

The chain is built from TRBV18 and TRBJ1-2, with D possibly matching TRBD1 (5 bases). The CDR3 is 13 amino acids. V lost 5 bases, J lost 3 bases, and 10 bases lay in between. Per germline, CDR1 KGHSH and CDR2 LQKENI. The CDR3 sequence: CASSKSRDYGYTF. The DNA for the CDR3 is TGTGCCAGCTCAAAGAGCAGGGACTATGGCTACACCTTC.

This clone appeared many times. The chain carries TRBV6-1 and TRBJ1-2; D might be TRBD1 (6 bases). Germline values: CDR1 MNHNS, CDR2 SASEGT. This CDR3 comprises 15 residues. The ends were cut back, 0 bases at V and 1 base at J, with 9 bases in the middle. The CDR3 DNA is TGTGCCAGCAGTGAAGCGAGAGGGGGTAACTATGGCTACACCTTC. Translation: CASSEARGGNYGYTF.

V gene TRBV5-6 combines with J gene TRBJ2-5, with D perhaps TRBD2 (6 bases). The germline gives CDR1 SGHDT, CDR2 YYEEEE. V lost 5 bases to trimming and J lost 9 bases, with 20 bases between them. The length of the CDR3 is 14 residues. CDR3 sequence reads: CASSFLIAARAQYF. The CDR3 DNA sequence: TGTGCCAGCAGTTTCCTTATAGCGGCCAGGGCCCAGTACTTC.

The gene calls are TRBV9 and TRBJ2-1; 8 bases align to TRBD2. The V gene end was trimmed by 3 bases and the J gene end by 3 bases; junction bases not matched to a gene: 2. CDR3 length equals 14 residues. Per germline, CDR1 SGDLS and CDR2 YYNGEE. CDR3 sequence reads: CASSDSGIYNEQFF. The CDR3 DNA sequence: TGTGCCAGCAGCGATAGCGGGATCTACAATGAGCAGTTCTTC.

This clone was counted between two and nine times. The chain couples TRBV7-2 to TRBJ2-3; 7 nucleotides line up with TRBD1. After removal of 1 base from V and 6 bases from J, the junction contained 7 bases not matched to a gene. The CDR3 is 15 residues long. CDR1 and CDR2 from the germline V gene are SGHTA and FQGNSA. CDR3 amino acids: CASSLVQTGSDTQYF. In DNA form, the CDR3 reads TGTGCCAGCAGCTTAGTGCAGACAGGGTCGGATACGCAGTATTTT.

The chain carries TRBV3-1 (or the pseudogene TRBV3-2) and TRBJ2-7; D tentatively reads TRBD1 or TRBD2 (6 bases each). Germline CDR1 is LGHDT and CDR2 is YNNKEL (reference sequence). The CDR3 spans 16 residues. V lost 4 bases to trimming and J lost 4 bases, with 20 bases between them. The CDR3 loop reads CASSPRGPRGVYEQYF. The CDR3 nucleotides read TGTGCCAGCAGCCCTCGAGGACCGAGGGGGGTATACGAGCAGTACTTC.

V and J are TRBV6-2 or TRBV6-3 and TRBJ2-7, with 13 positions matching TRBD2. Losses at the gene ends were 5 bases for V and 3 bases for J; bases not matched to a gene: 16. The CDR3 runs 19 residues. Per germline, CDR1 MNHEY and CDR2 SVGEGT. The CDR3 DNA follows: TGTGCCAGCAGTGGCGGAACGGGACTAGCGGGAACCATCTTCTACGAGCAGTACTTC. Amino acids: CASSGGTGLAGTIFYEQYF.

A note on this clone: This sample includes further DNA sequences coding for the same CDR3. This chain uses TRBV14 with TRBJ1-1; the match to TRBD1 covers 8 bases. In germline, CDR1 is SGHDN, CDR2 FVKESK. The CDR3 is 15 residues long. V dropped 4 bases and J dropped 5; count of bases not matched to a gene: 9. The chain's CDR3 is CASSLRTGRRTEAFF. CDR3 bases: TGTGCCAGCAGCCTACGGACAGGGAGGAGGACTGAAGCTTTCTTT.

V and J are TRBV28 and TRBJ2-7; 11 bases align to TRBD1. Per the germline V gene, CDR1 is MDHEN and CDR2 is SYDVKM. With 6 bases clipped from V and 4 bases from J, the junction kept 11 bases outside the gene matches. CDR3 size: 16 residues. The CDR3 DNA is TGTGCCAGCAGGCTAAGGGGGACAGGGGGTACATACGAGCAGTACTTC. The encoded protein is CASRLRGTGGTYEQYF.

This clone came up once. The chain couples TRBV28 to TRBJ1-2; the D gene is possibly TRBD1 (6 bases). The CDR3 totals 12 residues. V was cut by 3 bases and J by 7 bases, with 9 bases left in between. The germline gives CDR1 MDHEN, CDR2 SYDVKM. The CDR3 spells CASSFRDTGYTF. In nucleotides, the CDR3 is TGTGCCAGCAGTTTCCGGGACACTGGCTACACCTTC.

This clone was observed at least ten times. The gene calls are TRBV27 and TRBJ1-3; D possibly corresponds to TRBD1 (5 bases). CDR1 is MNHEY, CDR2 SMNVEV, per germline (reference sequence). V was shortened by 2 bases and J by 4 bases, with 15 bases between the two germline ends. CDR3 length: 16 amino acids. CDR3 sequence (DNA): TGTGCCAGCAGTTTAAATTTCGGGACCGTCGGAAACACCATATATTTT. This translates into CASSLNFGTVGNTIYF.

This chain uses TRBV3-1 (or the pseudogene TRBV3-2) with TRBJ1-1, with D tentatively TRBD1 (5 bases). The germline CDR1 and CDR2 sequences are LGHDT and YNNKEL (reference sequence). There are 16 residues in the CDR3. The germline V and J ends were trimmed by 1 base and 2 bases, with 14 bases remaining between them. The CDR3 region has the DNA TGTGCCAGCAGCCAAGTTGTCGGGACGGCTAACACTGAAGCTTTCTTT. Translated, it gives CASSQVVGTANTEAFF.

The chain employs TRBV7-6 and TRBJ2-1; D is unresolved. This CDR3 contains 14 residues. CDR1 and CDR2 from the germline V gene are SGHVS and FNYEAQ. The germline V and J ends were trimmed by 0 bases and 7 bases, with 10 bases remaining between them. The CDR3 DNA is TGTGCCAGCAGCTTAGCGCTTCAAGCAAATGAGCAGTTCTTC. Its translation is CASSLALQANEQFF.

The chain joins TRBV7-2 to TRBJ2-1; 10 bases are a match to TRBD2. Germline CDR1 SGHTA, CDR2 FQGNSA. V was clipped by 2 bases and J by 4 bases; unmatched bases: 5. The length of the CDR3 is 16 residues. The CDR3, as DNA: TGTGCCAGCAGCTTAATCAGGACTAGCGGTTACAATGAGCAGTTCTTC. It yields the protein CASSLIRTSGYNEQFF.

The rearrangement joins TRBV5-1 to TRBJ2-5; D perhaps matches TRBD2 (5 bases). This CDR3 region has 12 residues. Per germline, CDR1 SGHRS and CDR2 YFSETQ. Trimming cost V 5 bases and J 1 base, with 6 bases left between them. In DNA form, the CDR3 reads TGCGCCAGCAGGCGGGTCCAAGAGACCCAGTACTTC. It is translated as CASRRVQETQYF. The complete variable domain, with remaining parts taken from reference TRBV5-1 and TRBJ2-5, reads KAGVTQTPRYLIKTRGQQVTLSCSPISGHRSVSWYQQTPGQGLQFLFEYFSETQRNKGNFPGRFSGRQFSNSRSEMNVSTLELGDSALYLCASRRVQETQYFGPGTRLLVL.

The J gene is TRBJ1-1, the V gene TRBV19; 11 positions match TRBD1. After removal of 6 bases from V and 5 bases from J, the junction contained 5 bases not matched to a gene. CDR1 is LNHDA and CDR2 is SQIVND in the germline V gene (reference sequence). The CDR3 consists of 14 residues. CDR3 sequence: CASRRTGGYTEAFF. Written as DNA, the CDR3 is TGTGCCAGTAGGCGGACAGGGGGCTATACTGAAGCTTTCTTT.

The chain links TRBV6-5 to TRBJ1-6, with D tentatively TRBD1 (5 bases). CDR1 and CDR2 (germline): MNHEY, SVGAGI. The CDR3 has 14 amino acids. Trimming shortened V by 6 bases and J by 2 bases, and 8 bases separated the two germline ends. The chain's CDR3 is CASRADTYNSPLHF. The DNA for the CDR3 is TGTGCCAGCAGAGCGGACACCTATAATTCACCCCTCCACTTT.

V usage is TRBV28 and J usage is TRBJ1-6; D gene unclear. Trimming took off 8 bases at V and 5 bases at J, with 13 bases between the two ends. This CDR3 spans 14 amino acids. CDR1 is MDHEN and CDR2 is SYDVKM in the germline V gene. This CDR3 reads CASGERPNNSPLHF. Written as DNA, the CDR3 is TGTGCCAGCGGGGAACGCCCAAATAATTCACCCCTCCACTTT.